This entry concerns a single TCR beta chain. Its antigen is not yet known. Per-base qualities were not stored, and no clone one base away is much larger. CDR1 and CDR2 are drawn from the germline V gene (reference sequence): LGHDT, YNNKEL. Inclusive of the bounding cysteine and phenylalanine, the CDR3 is 15 residues long. The entry retains the CDR3 DNA only, 45 bases that are in frame from base 1. V was cut back by 0 bases and J by 8 bases, leaving a gap of 13 bases between them. Ophthalmopathy patients had moderately to severely active disease, Clinical Activity Score of at least 3, NOSPECS grade of at least 4, and duration under 3 months. The study excluded patients with uncontrolled infections, other autoimmune diseases, pregnancy or lactation. Diagnoses relied on clinical symptoms, serum thyroxine and TRAb, thyroid ultrasound and orbital computed tomography. Ficoll-Paque density gradient centrifugation was used to isolate PBMCs from about 9 ml of fresh peripheral blood. Total RNA was extracted using Trizol reagent, and RNA quality was assessed on an Agilent 2100 Bioanalyzer.

The TCR beta CDR3 regions were amplified from the RNA transcripts. For the first round of RT-PCR on the TCR CDR3, the HTBI primer set was used together with the Qiagen OneStep RT-PCR kit. Libraries were constructed in a second round of multiplex PCR, after which size selection and purification were performed. The libraries were sequenced on an Illumina HiSeq2000 using paired-end 100 bp reads. The paper's data handling went like this. SOAPnuke was used to process the raw data, with reads discarded if the reads contained adapters or uncalled bases, had a mean Phred below 15, or lacked an exact constant-primer or identifier match. COPE v1.2.5 was used to merge high-quality paired reads, and clonotypes were defined as unique nucleotide sequences. Clonotypes were aligned to IMGT TRBV, TRBD and TRBJ reference segments using MiTCR v1.1. The analysis included only V-J combinations with a frequency above 0.0001, which together covered 99% to 99.2% of the repertoires. The TCS score was defined as the ratio of F50 (clonal expansion) to E x V (chaos), calculated using BLOSUM62-based TCRdist between CDR3 peptides within each V-J. Welch's t-statistics and random forest reduced roughly 500 V-J features to 13, which were used in a naive Bayes classifier (R e1071). The public reads were quality trimmed at Q25 with fastp and then assembled into clones with MiXCR by TCRdb, keeping productive beta chains. Rows are combined by CDR3 protein, so each entry shows the most common genes and DNA. TCRdb assigned the V and J calls; the authors' analysis was not used. The sample profile shows 560,000 or so distinct CDR3 sequences; 20% of them were found once. The ten largest clones capture roughly 47% of the sample.

This specimen comes from a study of T cells in Graves' hyperthyroidism and ophthalmopathy (dated by TCRdb to about 2019). For the study in its entirety: Peripheral blood samples were taken at the time of initial diagnosis, prior to any treatment. To identify TCR V-J signatures that set the groups apart, the researchers used a discovery cohort of 100 patients, made up of 40 to 45 with Graves' ophthalmopathy and about 55 with stable Graves' hyperthyroidism. Prospective prediction of ophthalmopathy was tested in an independent validation cohort of some 20 hyperthyroidism patients and around 16 patients who later progressed to ophthalmopathy. For training and testing, the 100 patients in the discovery cohort were randomly divided in a 7:3 ratio. In several Graves' hyperthyroidism patients, the study also compared T-cell repertoires from thyroid tissue with T-cell repertoires from blood. After blood sampling, hyperthyroidism patients were treated with methimazole at a starting dose of 30 mg daily, and ophthalmopathy patients were treated with high-dose intravenous methylprednisolone. The paper describes TCR Vbeta CDR3 sequencing of 140 or so peripheral blood samples, made up of fewer than 50 ophthalmopathy patients, around 78 hyperthyroidism patients and 17 progressor patients. The research as a whole found: In validation, the model predicted progression to ophthalmopathy a median of roughly 6.5 months before onset, with around 70% sensitivity and 72.22% specificity. Most expanded thyroid clonotypes (frequency above 0.001) were also found in blood, which suggests that blood repertoires may mirror thyroid immune responses. Sample size was not statistically predetermined, and investigators were not blinded to group allocation. A 13 V-J signature model separated ophthalmopathy from stable hyperthyroidism, with around 90% sensitivity and just under 84% specificity in cross-validation and 80%/75% in testing.

Recombination joined TRBV3-1 with TRBJ1-4, with the D gene too uncertain to name. The source material was blood. This TCR derives from a man aged 35 to 55 with Graves' ophthalmopathy. The CDR3 has the sequence CASSQDARIGEKLFF. The DNA sequence is given as TGTGCCAGCAGCCAAGATGCCAGGATCGGAGAAAAACTGTTTTTT.